This T cell receptor (beta chain) was identified during a study of monozygotic twins with inflammatory bowel disease (dated by TCRdb to between 2018 and 2021). Background on the whole study: The full study comprised 28 monozygotic twin pairs: nine German pairs (four IBD-concordant, five IBD-discordant) and 19 IBD-discordant Danish pairs. The search for disease-associated traits relied mainly on comparing IBD patients with their genetically identical healthy co-twins within discordant pairs. Each individual had, on average, about 151 000 unique TCRalpha sequences and 181 000 unique TCRbeta sequences available for analysis.

From each donor, a roughly 2.7 ml peripheral blood sample was collected into PAXgene tubes and kept at -80 degrees C. Without any T cell sorting, total RNA was extracted from whole blood using the PAXgene blood miRNA kit on an automated QIAcube. Deep TCRalpha and TCRbeta repertoire profiling with unique molecular barcoding was performed on peripheral blood of monozygotic twin pairs concordant or discordant for inflammatory bowel disease. For every twin pair, smoking habits were documented, and each individual was categorised as a current, former or never smoker. The library was generated by 5' RACE. The input for every TCR library was roughly 3,300 ng of total RNA. cDNA was synthesized with SMARTScribe reverse transcriptase in eight separate reactions per sample. Unique molecular identifiers containing a 6-nucleotide sample barcode were introduced through template switching during cDNA synthesis. TCRalpha and TCRbeta cDNA was amplified by two nested PCRs of 16 and 9 cycles, with bead purification after each PCR. Before amplification, the cDNA was treated with uracil DNA-glycosylase and purified using the QIAquick PCR purification kit. In the second PCR, Illumina TruSeq-compatible adapters and sample-specific barcodes were added. TapeStation and Qubit were used to check library quality and concentration, and 5 ng of each library went into the pool. The pooled libraries were sequenced with 2 x 100 bp reads and custom sequencing primers on an Illumina HiSeq2500 single-index Rapid Run. The published analysis was carried out like this. MiGEC version 1.2.6 was used for UMI-based consensus assembly to correct PCR and sequencing errors. MiXCR version 2.1.1 was used for V(D)J alignment, clonotype assembly and CDR3 extraction. To normalise gene usage, clonotype sharing and MAIT/NKT TCR abundance, the analysis used the top 1000, 10 000 and 20 000 clonotypes per sample. After downsampling to 27 000 UMIs, diversity was calculated as the inverse Simpson index using the vegan R package. Statistical testing used paired Mann-Whitney U tests on the discordant twin pairs and applied Benjamini-Hochberg correction for multiple testing. TCRdb reprocessed the public reads and reports one entry per CDR3 protein sequence, without DNA. The V and J calls were not made by the authors but by TCRdb's processing. Per the sample table, the count is some 440,000 distinct CDR3 sequences. The ten largest clones take up around 2.4% of the sample.

Summary of the overall study and its limitations: The analysis was unable to tell apart different T cell subtypes. Because patients were on differing immunosuppressive treatments, the repertoires may have picked up extra background noise and inter-individual variability. The results gave no support for a single strong signal or clonotype linked to IBD. Concordant and discordant twins showed no difference in repertoire similarity, possibly because of limited statistical power. A decrease in TCRbeta repertoire diversity, as measured by inverse Simpson index, was observed in IBD patients compared with their healthy co-twins. Compared with healthy twins, IBD patients shared fewer clonotypes with other individuals, and the difference was most pronounced in patients with signs of disease activity.

Per the germline V gene, SGDLS is the CDR1 and YYNGEE is the CDR2. The CDR3 runs 15 residues from the cysteine to the phenylalanine. DNA is not recorded here. A note on this clonotype: The antigen it binds to is not known.

Specimen: blood. This sequence was found in a human donor with ulcerative colitis or Crohn's disease, or a healthy co-twin of an affected twin (not recorded which). This chain is built from TRBV9 and TRBJ2-1; TCRdb outputs TRBD1, but without DNA this stays unchecked. The CDR3 reads CASSVGDRDDNEQFF.